This TCR beta chain was profiled in a study of CD8 T cells in Susac syndrome. Reverse transcription used 0.5 to 1 ug RNA and random hexamers. Amplification of TCR beta CDR3 by immunoSEQ multiplex PCR spanned 54 Vbeta and 13 Jbeta. TCRdb called the immunoSEQ multiplex PCR reads again in MiXCR, with one record for every CDR3 protein. The sample consists of about 24,000 distinct CDR3 sequences, approximately 92% of them appearing once. Per germline, CDR1 SNHLY and CDR2 FYNNEI. This CDR3 has 13 residues. The germline V and J ends were trimmed by 0 bases and 5 bases, with 8 bases remaining between them. The TCR sequence derives from a human donor with Susac syndrome. J is TRBJ2-7 and V is TRBV2; D could derive from TRBD1 or TRBD2 (6 bases each). The sample consisted of CD8+ T cells from PBMCs. The DNA of the CDR3 is TGTGCCAGCAGTGAAGCGGAGGGGGACGAGCAGTACTTC. It specifies CASSEAEGDEQYF.